Shown below are 7 T cell receptor beta chains from a single sample sequenced in a study of T cells in Graves' hyperthyroidism and ophthalmopathy. Amplified TCR beta CDR3 regions came from RNA transcripts. The HTBI primer set served for first-round RT-PCR of the TCR CDR3. TCRdb passed the multiplex PCR reads through MiXCR, listing each CDR3 protein once. Here the sample spans under 300,000 distinct CDR3 sequences, about 15% being singletons. The sequenced sample was blood. Every receptor here comes from a woman aged 50 to 60 with Graves' hyperthyroidism that later progressed to Graves' ophthalmopathy.

This clonotype was recorded a few times. The V gene is TRBV13, the J gene TRBJ1-3; D gene ambiguous. The CDR3 extends over 16 amino acids. Deletions cut 6 bases from V and 1 base from J, with 16 bases between. The germline V gene encodes CDR1 PRHDT and CDR2 FYEKMQ (reference sequence). The DNA of the CDR3 is TGTGCCAGCAGACTCTTGAGTGGTGGGTCTGGAAACACCATATATTTT. The encoded protein is CASRLLSGGSGNTIYF.

On this clonotype itself: A clone one base away is much larger, so this may be a read error. The J gene is TRBJ2-2, the V gene TRBV5-1, with TRBD2 identical over 8 bases. There are 16 residues in the CDR3. Germline V gives CDR1 SGHRS, CDR2 YFSETQ. As DNA, the CDR3 is TGCGCCAGCAGCTTGTTACTAGCGGACGTTACCGGGGAGCTGCTTTTT. This encodes CASSLLLADVTGELLF.

This clonotype was observed at least ten times. The CDR3 protein is CAWSVQRRRSNTGELFF. CDR3 coding DNA: TGTGCCTGGAGTGTACAAAGGAGGCGTTCGAACACCGGGGAGCTGTTTTTT. The chain couples TRBV30 to TRBJ2-2; the D gene is possibly TRBD2 (5 bases). V lost 0 bases and J lost 0, with 14 bases in between. The CDR3 is made up of 17 amino acids. Germline V gene sequence: CDR1 GTSNPN, CDR2 SVGIG (reference sequence).

This clonotype was recorded at least ten times. The chain combines TRBV11-2 with TRBJ2-1, with 8 bases lining up with TRBD2. The CDR3 is 13 amino acids. With V trimmed by 8 bases and J by 5 bases, 5 bases remained unmatched. Germline CDR1 is SGHAT and CDR2 is FQNNGV. The CDR3 is CASARGRNNEQFF. In DNA form, the CDR3 reads TGTGCCAGCGCGCGCGGGAGGAACAATGAGCAGTTCTTC.

The sample holds a few counts of this clonotype. The chain couples TRBV15 to TRBJ1-2, with a possible D match to TRBD1 (5 bases). Germline V lookup: CDR1 LNHNV, CDR2 YYDKDF (reference sequence). This CDR3 has 14 amino acids. V gave up 0 bases and J gave up 8 bases, with 13 bases separating them. The CDR3 here is CATSRDRGEDGYTF. Written as DNA, the CDR3 is TGTGCCACCAGCAGAGACCGGGGGGAAGACGGCTACACCTTC.

This clonotype was detected many times. The chain recombines TRBV10-2 with TRBJ2-7; 11 bases are a match to TRBD2. The CDR3 extends over 15 amino acids. The germline gives CDR1 WSHSY, CDR2 SAAADI. Trimming took 7 bases from V and 6 from J; bases not matched to a gene: 11. The CDR3 reads CASKELAGVLGEQYF. The CDR3 region has the DNA TGCGCCAGCAAGGAACTAGCGGGAGTTCTGGGCGAGCAGTACTTC.

In its sample, this clonotype was seen a few times. The V and J genes are TRBV28 and TRBJ1-4; no clear D gene. Germline CDR1 MDHEN, CDR2 SYDVKM. The CDR3 runs 13 residues. V lost 7 bases and J lost 4, with 10 bases in between. The DNA for the CDR3 is TGTGCCAGCAATTGGCGGTTTAATGAAAAACTGTTTTTT. It codes for CASNWRFNEKLFF.